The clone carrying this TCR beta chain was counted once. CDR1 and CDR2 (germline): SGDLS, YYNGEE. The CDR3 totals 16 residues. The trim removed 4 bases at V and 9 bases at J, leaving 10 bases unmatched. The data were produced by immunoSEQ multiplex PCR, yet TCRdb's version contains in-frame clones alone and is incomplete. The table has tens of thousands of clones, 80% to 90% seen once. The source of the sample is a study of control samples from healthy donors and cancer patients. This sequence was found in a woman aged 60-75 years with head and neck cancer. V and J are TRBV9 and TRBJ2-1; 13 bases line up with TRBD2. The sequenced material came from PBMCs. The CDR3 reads CASSKPGLAGWGEQFF. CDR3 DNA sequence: TGTGCCAGCAGCAAACCGGGACTAGCGGGGTGGGGTGAGCAGTTCTTC.